The present TCR beta chain was sequenced within a study of cytomegalovirus exposure and HLA in healthy donors. General study findings and limits: Associated with HLA alleles at 0.05 false discovery rate in a later analysis were some 18,000 TCR beta sequences. In a later analysis, compared with equally common non-associated chains, HLA-associated beta chains were more expanded. Listed as cytomegalovirus-associated were around 160 TCR beta chains.

PCR amplification relied on 60 Vbeta primers (plus 13 Jbeta primers). The protocol was immunoSEQ multiplex PCR, while the TCRdb copy is restricted to in-frame clones and leaves out a portion. The repertoire consists of 100,000 to 150,000 clones, with 15% occurring once and the leading ten covering roughly 2%. V was cut by 2 bases and J by 2 bases, with 16 bases left in between. The CDR3 spans 16 residues. The germline CDR1 and CDR2 sequences are SGHTA and FQGNSA. This clone has only a few counts. Its specificity is not known. The receptor was derived from a woman aged 18-35 years in good health and CMV-seronegative. Specimen: PBMCs. The V call is TRBV7-2, the J call TRBJ2-7; perhaps TRBD1 as D (5 bases). The CDR3 DNA is TGTGCCAGCAGCTTAATAACAGGCGGCCTCCCCTACGAGCAGTACTTC. Translation gives CASSLITGGLPYEQYF. The full variable domain, in which reference TRBV7-2 and TRBJ2-7 provide the parts outside the CDR3, is GAGVSQSPSNKVTEKGKDVELRCDPISGHTALYWYRQSLGQGLEFLIYFQGNSAPDKSGLPSDRFSAERTGGSVSTLTIQRTQQEDSAVYLCASSLITGGLPYEQYFGPGTRLTVT.